These 17 T cell receptor beta chains were sequenced from one sample in a study of shared clonotypes between healthy human individuals. The method was immunoSEQ multiplex PCR; TCRdb's version includes in-frame clones alone and lacks a portion of them. This table holds millions of clones, approximately 95% found once. Sequencing used naive CD4+ T cells from PBMCs. Subset described: CD45RA+ positively selected. All receptors derive from a man younger than 35 in good health. Some clones in this sample may be carry-over from other donors' samples.

The chain employs TRBV13 and TRBJ2-7; D uncertain. The CDR3 consists of 14 residues. Per the germline V gene, CDR1 is PRHDT and CDR2 is FYEKMQ (reference sequence). Trimming shortened V by 5 bases and J by 2 bases, and 13 bases separated the two germline ends. The CDR3 spells CASSPGRNAYEQYF. DNA for the CDR3: TGTGCCAGCAGCCCCGGACGGAACGCCTACGAGCAGTACTTC.

The rearrangement links TRBV30 to TRBJ2-3, with D perhaps matching TRBD1 or TRBD2 (5 bases each). Trimming stripped 0 bases from V and 1 base from J, with 8 bases between. The CDR3 is 14 amino acids. CDR1 GTSNPN and CDR2 SVGIG come from the germline V gene (reference sequence). The CDR3 DNA follows: TGTGCCTGGAGTGTAATGGGGGGCACAGATACGCAGTATTTT. Protein: CAWSVMGGTDTQYF.

This clone occurred a few times. The same CDR3 also results from other DNA sequences found in this sample. The gene calls are TRBV5-1 and TRBJ2-5; D might be TRBD2 (6 bases). This CDR3 has 13 amino acids. Trimming pared 0 bases from V and 5 bases from J, leaving 8 bases between. CDR1 SGHRS and CDR2 YFSETQ come from the germline V gene. CDR3 sequence reads: CASSLEGRETQYF. CDR3 nucleotides: TGCGCCAGCAGCTTGGAGGGGAGGGAGACCCAGTACTTC.

The chain employs TRBV2 and TRBJ2-5; D possibly corresponds to TRBD1 (6 bases). This CDR3 spans 14 amino acids. The germline V gene has CDR1 SNHLY and CDR2 FYNNEI. V was clipped by 7 bases and J by 1 base, with 13 bases between them. The CDR3 bases are TGTGCCAGCAACAGAGACAGGAGCCAAGAGACCCAGTACTTC. It encodes CASNRDRSQETQYF. Looking up the rest from reference TRBV2 and TRBJ2-5 gives the full variable domain: EPEVTQTPSHQVTQMGQEVILRCVPISNHLYFYWYRQILGQKVEFLVSFYNNEISEKSEIFDDQFSVERPDGSNFTLKIRSTKLEDSAMYFCASNRDRSQETQYFGPGTRLLVL.

This clone was seen only once. The same CDR3 can be traced to other DNA sequences in this sample. V and J are TRBV11-3 and TRBJ2-3, with D possibly TRBD2 on 5 matching bases. Between the trimmed V and J ends, which lost 5 bases and 3 bases, there was a span of 6 bases. This CDR3 spans 12 amino acids. Germline assignment: CDR1 SGHNT and CDR2 YENEEA. The CDR3 nucleotides read TGTGCCAGCAGCCCGGGGACAGATACGCAGTATTTT. Protein product: CASSPGTDTQYF.

In DNA, the CDR3 is TGTGCCAGCAGCCAGGATGAAAGGTGGGATCTATACAATGAGCAGTTCTTC. This encodes CASSQDERWDLYNEQFF. This rearrangement joins TRBV4-2 to TRBJ2-1, with D unresolved. The germline V gene encodes CDR1 LGHNA and CDR2 YNFKEQ. The CDR3 totals 17 residues. Deletions cut 3 bases from V and 4 bases from J, with 19 bases between.

This clone was detected once. V is TRBV18 and J is TRBJ2-1; the D gene is possibly TRBD1 (5 bases). CDR3 length equals 12 residues. Between the trimmed V and J ends, which lost 3 bases and 5 bases, there was a span of 5 bases. In germline, CDR1 is KGHSH, CDR2 LQKENI. CDR3 DNA sequence: TGTGCCAGCTCACCCAGGGACAATGAGCAGTTCTTC. As protein: CASSPRDNEQFF. Combining the CDR3 with reference TRBV18 and TRBJ2-1 gives the whole variable domain NAGVMQNPRHLVRRRGQEARLRCSPMKGHSHVYWYRQLPEEGLKFMVYLQKENIIDESGMPKERFSAEFPKEGPSILRIQQVVRGDSAAYFCASSPRDNEQFFGPGTRLTVL.

The gene calls are TRBV29-1 and TRBJ2-1; 10 nucleotides agree with TRBD2. The CDR3 totals 15 residues. The ends lost 7 bases at V and 7 bases at J; junction bases unmatched: 13. From germline, CDR1 is SQVTM and CDR2 ANQGSEA. In nucleotides, the CDR3 is TGCAGCGCCGGTCCTCTAGCGGGGGCCCCAAATGAGCAGTTCTTC. It is translated as CSAGPLAGAPNEQFF.

The V gene is TRBV30, the J gene TRBJ1-2, with no clear D. V lost 0 bases, J lost 4 bases, and 12 bases lay in between. This CDR3 contains 14 residues. Per the germline V gene, CDR1 is GTSNPN and CDR2 is SVGIG (reference sequence). CDR3 sequence reads: CAWSVGGFGYGYTF. CDR3 nucleotide sequence: TGTGCCTGGAGTGTAGGAGGGTTTGGCTATGGCTACACCTTC.

The rearrangement links TRBV7-9 to TRBJ1-2, with 7 bases identical to TRBD1. The CDR3 length is 15 residues. Germline V CDR1 and CDR2: SEHNR, FQNEAQ (reference sequence). Trimming at V came to 2 bases and at J to 1 base, leaving 4 bases not matched to a gene. CDR3 sequence reads: CASSLLTGDNYGYTF. For the CDR3, the DNA is TGTGCCAGCAGCTTACTAACAGGGGATAACTATGGCTACACCTTC. Supplemented by reference TRBV7-9 and TRBJ1-2, the full variable domain reads DTGVSQNPRHKITKRGQNVTFRCDPISEHNRLYWYRQTLGQGPEFLTYFQNEAQLEKSRLLSDRFSAERPKGSFSTLEIQRTEQGDSAMYLCASSLLTGDNYGYTFGSGTRLTVV.

The chain couples TRBV5-1 to TRBJ2-1, with a tentative D call TRBD2 (6 bases). Trimming removed 0 bases from V and 4 bases from J, with 14 bases in between. Germline CDR1 and CDR2: SGHRS and YFSETQ. This CDR3 is built from 16 residues. The CDR3 sequence: CASSLATSRAYNEQFF. The CDR3 region has the DNA TGCGCCAGCAGCTTGGCCACTAGCAGAGCTTACAATGAGCAGTTCTTC.

The rearrangement links TRBV6-6 to TRBJ1-3, with 12 bases that match TRBD1. The germline V gene has CDR1 MNHNY and CDR2 SVGAGI (reference sequence). V was pared by 2 bases and J by 4 bases, with 3 bases of the junction left unmatched. The length of the CDR3 is 16 residues. The CDR3 region is CASSYGDRGLGNTIYF. The CDR3 region has the DNA TGTGCCAGCAGTTACGGGGACAGGGGGCTCGGAAACACCATATATTTT.

The chain has TRBV11-2 and TRBJ2-1; the match to TRBD2 covers 7 bases. Germline V gene sequence: CDR1 SGHAT, CDR2 FQNNGV. The CDR3 sequence is 15 residues long. Losses at the gene ends were 3 bases for V and 3 bases for J; bases not matched to a gene: 5. CDR3 coding DNA: TGTGCCAGCAGCTTTCGGGAGGCTGGCTACAATGAGCAGTTCTTC. Its protein product is CASSFREAGYNEQFF.

The rearrangement joins TRBV2 to TRBJ1-2; D is ambiguous. The CDR3 covers 13 residues. Per germline, CDR1 SNHLY and CDR2 FYNNEI. Trimming left V 2 bases short and J 3 bases short, with 7 bases between. In DNA, the CDR3 is TGTGCCAGCAGTGAAACGGCGGACTATGGCTACACCTTC. This gives the protein CASSETADYGYTF.

This chain connects TRBV7-9 to TRBJ2-5; 7 bases line up with TRBD2. This CDR3 has 17 amino acids. CDR1 is SEHNR and CDR2 is FQNEAQ in the germline V gene (reference sequence). V lost 7 bases to trimming and J lost 1 base; unmatched junction nucleotides: 15. The CDR3 DNA is TGTGCCAGCACCCCCGGGCTAGCGGTCAGAAGCCAAGAGACCCAGTACTTC. Its translation is CASTPGLAVRSQETQYF.

As regards this clone: Other DNA sequences from this sample encode an identical CDR3 as well. CDR3 nucleotides: TGTGCCAGCAGTTTCCGATCCTACAATGAGCAGTTCTTC. This translates into CASSFRSYNEQFF. The chain employs TRBV27 and TRBJ2-1; D unresolved. The CDR3 runs to 13 residues. Germline CDR1 and CDR2: MNHEY and SMNVEV (reference sequence). V was cut by 3 bases and J by 1 base, with 4 bases left in between.

This clone was seen only a few times. V and J are TRBV29-1 and TRBJ1-1; D unresolved. Trimming left V 2 bases short and J 3 bases short, with 13 bases between. The germline CDR1 and CDR2 sequences are SQVTM and ANQGSEA. The CDR3 consists of 14 residues. CDR3 DNA: TGCAGCGTTGAAAATGGTGGGTTAGACACTGAAGCTTTCTTT. Translating gives CSVENGGLDTEAFF.